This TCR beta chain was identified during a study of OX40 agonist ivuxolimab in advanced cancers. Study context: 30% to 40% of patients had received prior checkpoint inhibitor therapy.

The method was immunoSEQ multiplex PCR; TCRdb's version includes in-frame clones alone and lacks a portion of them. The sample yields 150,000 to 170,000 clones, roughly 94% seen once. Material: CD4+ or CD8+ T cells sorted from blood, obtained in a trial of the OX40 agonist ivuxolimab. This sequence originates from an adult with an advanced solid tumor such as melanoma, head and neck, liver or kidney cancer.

CDR3 DNA: TGTGCCAGCAGTTTCGGGGAGAGAATGAACACTGAAGCTTTCTTT. It codes for CASSFGERMNTEAFF. The chain links TRBV27 to TRBJ1-1; D unclear. V shed 3 bases and J shed 0 bases, with 11 bases lying between them. This CDR3 has 15 amino acids. CDR1 is MNHEY, CDR2 SMNVEV, per germline (reference sequence).